There are a few counts of the clone carrying this T cell receptor beta chain. The V end was cut by 1 base, the J end by 8 bases, with 11 bases between. This CDR3 has 13 residues. Per the germline V gene, CDR1 is LGHNA and CDR2 is YSLEER. The sample is drawn from a study of T cell responses to AZD1222 COVID-19 vaccine. Sequenced by immunoSEQ multiplex PCR; TCRdb stores in-frame clones only, minus some. The sample lists around 100,000 clones, around nine tenths occurring once. Sequences were derived from peripheral blood, sampled 28 days after the second dose of the MenACWY control vaccine. The chain joins TRBV4-3 to TRBJ1-1; D might be TRBD1 (6 bases). This receptor was identified in an adult who received the MenACWY meningococcal vaccine as a control. The CDR3 coding sequence is TGCGCCAGCAGCCAAGGGCCCGGGACAGAAGCTTTCTTT. Its translation is CASSQGPGTEAFF.